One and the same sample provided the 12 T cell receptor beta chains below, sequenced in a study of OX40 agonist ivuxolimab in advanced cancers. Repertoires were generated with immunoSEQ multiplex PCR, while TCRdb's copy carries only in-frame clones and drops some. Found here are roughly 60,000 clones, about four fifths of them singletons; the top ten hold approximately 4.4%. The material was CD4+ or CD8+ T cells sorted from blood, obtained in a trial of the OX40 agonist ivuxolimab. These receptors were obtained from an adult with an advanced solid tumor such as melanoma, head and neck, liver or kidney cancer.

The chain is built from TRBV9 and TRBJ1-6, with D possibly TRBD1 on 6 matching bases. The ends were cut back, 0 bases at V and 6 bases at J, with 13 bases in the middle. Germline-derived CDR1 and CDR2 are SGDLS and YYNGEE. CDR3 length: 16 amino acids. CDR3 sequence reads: CASSVEGQPSNSPLHF. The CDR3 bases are TGTGCCAGCAGCGTAGAAGGACAGCCCAGTAATTCACCCCTCCACTTT.

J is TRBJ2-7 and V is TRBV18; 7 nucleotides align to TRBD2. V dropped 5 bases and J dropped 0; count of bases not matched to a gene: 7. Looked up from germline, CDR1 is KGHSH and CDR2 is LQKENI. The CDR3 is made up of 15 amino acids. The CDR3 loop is CASSATSGASYEQYF. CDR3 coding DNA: TGTGCCAGCTCAGCCACGAGCGGGGCCTCCTACGAGCAGTACTTC.

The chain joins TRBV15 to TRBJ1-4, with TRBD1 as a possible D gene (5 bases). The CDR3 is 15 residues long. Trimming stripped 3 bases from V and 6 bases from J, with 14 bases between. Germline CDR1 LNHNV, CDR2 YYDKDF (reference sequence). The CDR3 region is CATSRPSRGDEKLFF. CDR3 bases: TGTGCCACCAGCAGGCCCTCACGGGGGGATGAAAAACTGTTTTTT.

CDR3 in DNA: TGTGCCAGCAGCGCGTCGAATGAGCAGTTCTTC. Encoded protein: CASSASNEQFF. This sequence joins TRBV6-6 and TRBJ2-1; D gene uncertain. Germline V CDR1 and CDR2: MNHNY, SVGAGI (reference sequence). Trimming stripped 6 bases from V and 7 bases from J, with 7 bases between. This CDR3 has 11 amino acids.

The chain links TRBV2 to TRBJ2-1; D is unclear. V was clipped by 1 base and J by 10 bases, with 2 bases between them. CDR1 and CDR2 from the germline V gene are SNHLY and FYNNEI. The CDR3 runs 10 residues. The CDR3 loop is CASSEGEQFF. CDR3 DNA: TGTGCCAGCAGTGAAGGCGAGCAGTTCTTC.

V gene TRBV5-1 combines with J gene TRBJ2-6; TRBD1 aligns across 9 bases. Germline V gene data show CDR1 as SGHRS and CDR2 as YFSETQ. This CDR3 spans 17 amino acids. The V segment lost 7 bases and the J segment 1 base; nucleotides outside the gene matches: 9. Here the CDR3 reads CASWTGTGFSGANVLTF. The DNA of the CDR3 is TGCGCCAGCTGGACCGGGACAGGGTTTTCTGGGGCCAACGTCCTGACTTTC.

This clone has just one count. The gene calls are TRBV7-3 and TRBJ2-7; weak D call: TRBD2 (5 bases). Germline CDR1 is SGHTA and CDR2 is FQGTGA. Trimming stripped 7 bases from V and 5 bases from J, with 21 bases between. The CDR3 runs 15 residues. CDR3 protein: CASTRFKGANHEQYF. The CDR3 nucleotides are TGTGCCAGCACTCGATTTAAGGGAGCCAACCACGAGCAGTACTTC.

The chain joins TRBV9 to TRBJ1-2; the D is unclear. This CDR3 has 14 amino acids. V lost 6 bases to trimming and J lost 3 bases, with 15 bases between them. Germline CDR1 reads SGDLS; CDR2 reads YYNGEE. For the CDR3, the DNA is TGTGCCAGCAACAAGGCGGGCAGCGACTATGGCTACACCTTC. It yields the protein CASNKAGSDYGYTF.

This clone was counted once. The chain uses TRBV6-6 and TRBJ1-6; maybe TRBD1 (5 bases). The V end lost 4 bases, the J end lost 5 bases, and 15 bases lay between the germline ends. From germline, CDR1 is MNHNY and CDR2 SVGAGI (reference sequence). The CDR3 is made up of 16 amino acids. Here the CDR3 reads CASSWDRDGHNSPLHF. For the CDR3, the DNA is TGTGCCAGCAGTTGGGATCGGGACGGACATAATTCACCCCTCCACTTT.

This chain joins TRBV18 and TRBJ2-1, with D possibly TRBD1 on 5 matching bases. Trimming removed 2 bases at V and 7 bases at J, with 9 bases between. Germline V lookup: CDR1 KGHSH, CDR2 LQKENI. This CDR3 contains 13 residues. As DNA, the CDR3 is TGTGCCAGCTCACCAACCAGGGAAAATGAGCAGTTCTTC. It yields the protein CASSPTRENEQFF.

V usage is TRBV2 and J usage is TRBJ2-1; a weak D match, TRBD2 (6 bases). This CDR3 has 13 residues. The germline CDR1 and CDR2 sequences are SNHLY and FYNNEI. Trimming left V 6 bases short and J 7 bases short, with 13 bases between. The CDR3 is CASSRRGSNEQFF. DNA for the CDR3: TGTGCCAGCAGCAGACGGGGGTCAAATGAGCAGTTCTTC.

CDR3 bases: TGTGCCAGCAGTTACTCTATTACACAGGGTTGGGGCTACACCTTC. Translated: CASSYSITQGWGYTF. The chain uses TRBV6-5 and TRBJ1-2; a weak D match, TRBD1 (6 bases). V lost 0 bases to trimming and J lost 8 bases, with 16 bases between them. CDR3 length equals 15 residues. Per germline, CDR1 MNHEY and CDR2 SVGAGI.